This TCR beta chain is from a study of shared clonotypes between healthy human individuals. Germline values: CDR1 SEHNR, CDR2 FQNEAQ (reference sequence). Unmatched junction bases numbered 5, after V lost 5 bases and J lost 2 bases. The CDR3 is 15 amino acids. The naive CD8 fraction comprised CD45RO-negative cells positively selected for CCR7 and excluded terminally differentiated effector memory CD45RA+ cells. Regarding the study as a whole: Several donors showed sharing of 4.5% to 5% of naive CD4 clonotypes. All-four-donor shared clonotypes had higher generation probabilities than non-shared clonotypes did.

Some clones are missing from TCRdb's copy, which holds only in-frame ones; the method was immunoSEQ multiplex PCR. Of millions of clones listed, about 95% were seen once; the top ten hold 0.85% to 1.3%. As concerns this clone: The antigen remains undetermined.

The receptor was derived from a man aged 18 to 35 in good health. The chain links TRBV7-9 to TRBJ2-2; 7 bases agree with TRBD1. The sequencing input was naive CD8+ T cells sorted from blood. The CDR3 nucleotides are TGTGCCAGCAGCATCCGGGACAGCAACACCGGGGAGCTGTTTTTT. Translated, it gives CASSIRDSNTGELFF.